These T cell receptor beta chains were read from a single sample in a study of T cells in Graves' hyperthyroidism and ophthalmopathy. TCRdb re-analysed the multiplex PCR reads in MiXCR, keeping a single row per CDR3 protein. The table has about 350,000 distinct CDR3 sequences, roughly 17% seen once; the top ten hold almost 35%. The sequencing sample was made of blood. These receptors all stem from a woman between 25 and 40 years old with Graves' hyperthyroidism that later progressed to Graves' ophthalmopathy. The CDR3 runs from the conserved cysteine through the conserved F or W. The D gene is left open where the match is weak. Clone size is given for some rows only: seen once, a few or many times, or a class if the clone is expanded.

clone size | D gene | J gene | V gene | CDR3 protein | CDR3 DNA
many | TRBD2 | TRBJ2-3 | TRBV20-1 | CSASRAGVATDTQYF | TGCAGTGCTAGTCGGGCGGGAGTGGCGACAGATACGCAGTATTTT
many | TRBD1 | TRBJ1-1 | TRBV11-2 | CASSFDGTGPTGAFF | TGTGCCAGCAGCTTCGATGGGACAGGCCCCACTGGAGCTTTCTTT
- | - | TRBJ2-2 | TRBV3-1 | CASSQDSRGAIGELFF | TGTGCCAGCAGCCAAGATTCACGGGGAGCGATCGGGGAGCTGTTTTTT
few | TRBD2 | TRBJ2-5 | TRBV6-1 | CASPTSGSRETQYF | TGTGCCAGCCCTACTAGCGGGAGCCGGGAGACCCAGTACTTC
many | TRBD1 | TRBJ2-7 | TRBV6-1 | CASSSLTGTGGYEQYF | TGTGCCAGCAGTTCCCTAACCGGGACAGGGGGATACGAGCAGTACTTC
many | - | TRBJ2-7 | TRBV20-1 | CSARDRGSSYEQYF | TGCAGTGCTAGAGATAGAGGGAGCTCCTACGAGCAGTACTTC
many | - | TRBJ1-5 | TRBV28 | CASSSVNQPQHF | TGTGCCAGCAGTTCCGTCAATCAGCCCCAGCATTTT
few | - | TRBJ2-2 | TRBV20-1 | CSAAGAGELFF | TGCAGTGCTGCGGGTGCCGGGGAGCTGTTTTTT
many | TRBD1 | TRBJ1-4 | TRBV2 | CASRGQPNEKLFF | TGTGCCAGCAGGGGACAGCCGAATGAAAAACTGTTTTTT
many | - | TRBJ1-2 | TRBV30 | CAWSTGLRGYGYTF | TGTGCCTGGAGTACAGGGCTGAGGGGCTATGGCTACACCTTC
many | - | TRBJ1-1 | TRBV9 | CASSYDRSTEAFF | TGTGCCAGCAGCTACGATCGGAGCACTGAAGCTTTCTTT
many | - | TRBJ2-3 | TRBV27 | CASSPGQGGDTQYF | TGTGCCAGCAGTCCAGGGCAGGGGGGAGATACGCAGTATTTT
many | - | TRBJ2-7 | TRBV27 | CASSFGAGDYEQYF | TGTGCCAGCAGTTTTGGGGCAGGGGACTACGAGCAGTACTTC
many | TRBD2 | TRBJ2-1 | TRBV27 | CASSLYSGGHNEQFF | TGTGCCAGCAGTTTATATAGCGGGGGACACAATGAGCAGTTCTTC
- | TRBD1 | TRBJ2-5 | TRBV11-2 | CASSSGTGTYF | TGTGCCAGCAGCTCGGGGACAGGGACGTACTTC
- | TRBD2 | TRBJ2-7 | TRBV7-9 | CASSFRGGGTSVYEQYF | TGTGCCAGCAGCTTCCGGGGAGGCGGGACTAGCGTATACGAGCAGTACTTC
many | TRBD2 | TRBJ2-7 | TRBV15 | CATSRDLAGAYKQYF | TGTGCCACCAGCAGAGATCTAGCGGGAGCTTATAAGCAGTACTTC
- | - | TRBJ1-5 | TRBV5-1 | CASSENITRPDGSSTNQPQHF | TGCGCCAGCAGCGAAAATATAACCCGGCCGGACGGAAGCAGTACAAATCAGCCCCAGCATTTT
many | - | TRBJ1-2 | TRBV10-3 | CAIRGPGVGGYTF | TGTGCCATCAGAGGCCCGGGAGTTGGTGGCTACACCTTC
few | TRBD1 | TRBJ2-1 | TRBV4-1 | CASSHSGQGAYNEQFF | TGCGCCAGCAGCCACTCGGGACAGGGGGCTTACAATGAGCAGTTCTTC
- | - | TRBJ2-6 | TRBV29-1 | CSVEVGAGANVLTF | TGCAGCGTTGAGGTCGGGGCAGGGGCCAACGTCCTGACTTTC
many | - | TRBJ1-2 | TRBV3-1 | CASSQAQEDGYGYTF | TGTGCCAGCAGCCAAGCGCAGGAGGATGGCTATGGCTACACCTTC
many | TRBD2 | TRBJ2-2 | TRBV5-1 | CASSWGGLATNTGELFF | TGCGCCAGCAGCTGGGGGGGACTAGCGACGAACACCGGGGAGCTGTTTTTT
few | - | TRBJ1-1 | TRBV6-1 | CASSITGLNTEAFF | TGTGCCAGCAGCATCACAGGGCTGAACACTGAAGCTTTCTTT
few | - | TRBJ2-7 | TRBV7-2 | CASSLRGRYEQYF | TGTGCCAGCAGCTTACGGGGGCGGTACGAGCAGTACTTC
few | - | TRBJ1-2 | TRBV9 | CASSPRTPAGRGYTF | TGTGCCAGCAGCCCTCGTACTCCGGCAGGCCGCGGCTACACCTTC
many | - | TRBJ2-7 | TRBV2 | CASSVLRDNEQYF | TGTGCCAGCAGTGTGTTAAGGGACAACGAGCAGTACTTC
many | - | TRBJ1-2 | TRBV18 | CASSPRGTGGYTF | TGTGCCAGCTCACCGAGGGGAACAGGTGGCTACACCTTC
many | TRBD1 | TRBJ2-7 | TRBV7-9 | CASSTTGTYYEQYF | TGTGCCAGCAGCACGACAGGGACCTACTACGAGCAGTACTTC